The rows below give T cell receptor beta chains drawn from one sample of a study of blood T cell repertoires in COVID-19. Produced via immunoSEQ multiplex PCR; TCRdb's table is partial and in-frame only. The sample records more than 85,000 clones, approximately 81% being singletons. Sequencing input: peripheral blood. These TCRs come from a man aged 80 or over with acute or convalescent COVID-19. CDR3s include the opening cysteine and the closing phenylalanine or tryptophan. Fields, in order: CDR3 DNA, CDR3 protein, clone size, J gene, V gene, D gene. A D gene is named only where the DNA matches it firmly. Not all rows give a size; the values are once, few, many and, for expanded clones, a class.

CDR3nt: TGTGCCAGCTCGCCCCCCGCGGTGGCAGATACGCAGTATTTT
CDR3aa: CASSPPAVADTQYF
abundance: NA
j_gene: TRBJ2-3
v_gene: TRBV18
d_gene: NA

CDR3nt: TGTGCCAGCAGCTTGGCCAACATCAGGGGTGGTTCACCCCTCCACTTT
CDR3aa: CASSLANIRGGSPLHF
abundance: NA
j_gene: TRBJ1-6
v_gene: TRBV5-6
d_gene: NA

CDR3nt: TGTGCCAGCAGTGACGGACAGGGGCTGGGTTCCTACAATGAGCAGTTCTTC
CDR3aa: CASSDGQGLGSYNEQFF
abundance: NA
j_gene: TRBJ2-1
v_gene: TRBV25-1
d_gene: TRBD1

CDR3nt: TGTGCCATCAGTGCCGGGGGAGAGACCCAGTACTTC
CDR3aa: CAISAGGETQYF
abundance: NA
j_gene: TRBJ2-5
v_gene: TRBV10-3
d_gene: NA

CDR3nt: TGTGCCACCAGTGCAGGGGGAGCTAACTATGGCTACACCTTC
CDR3aa: CATSAGGANYGYTF
abundance: NA
j_gene: TRBJ1-2
v_gene: TRBV24-1
d_gene: TRBD1

CDR3nt: TGTGCCAGCAGCTTAGATCCTCGGACACACTATGGCTACACCTTC
CDR3aa: CASSLDPRTHYGYTF
abundance: NA
j_gene: TRBJ1-2
v_gene: TRBV11-2
d_gene: NA

CDR3nt: TGTGCCAGCAGTTACTCAAGGGGGAACGGAGCTTCACCCCTCCACTTT
CDR3aa: CASSYSRGNGASPLHF
abundance: few
j_gene: TRBJ1-6
v_gene: TRBV6-2/TRBV6-3
d_gene: NA

CDR3nt: TGTGCCAGCAGCCCTGACAGGGACTTCTATGGCTACACCTTC
CDR3aa: CASSPDRDFYGYTF
abundance: NA
j_gene: TRBJ1-2
v_gene: TRBV7-2
d_gene: TRBD1

CDR3nt: TGTGCCAGCAGCGTAGAAGGGGATCAAGAGACCCAGTACTTC
CDR3aa: CASSVEGDQETQYF
abundance: NA
j_gene: TRBJ2-5
v_gene: TRBV9
d_gene: NA

CDR3nt: TGCGCCAGCAGCTCCGGGACAGGGGATGGATCACCCCTCCACTTT
CDR3aa: CASSSGTGDGSPLHF
abundance: NA
j_gene: TRBJ1-6
v_gene: TRBV10-1
d_gene: TRBD1

CDR3nt: TGTGCCAGCAGTTTAACCAGGGTTCAGCCCCAGCATTTT
CDR3aa: CASSLTRVQPQHF
abundance: NA
j_gene: TRBJ1-5
v_gene: TRBV27
d_gene: NA

CDR3nt: TGTGCCACCTCCCAGGGACTCACCGAGGGGGAGACCCAGTACTTC
CDR3aa: CATSQGLTEGETQYF
abundance: few
j_gene: TRBJ2-5
v_gene: TRBV10-3
d_gene: NA

CDR3nt: TGTGCCAGCAGTGGAGGGACTAGCGTAGATGAGCAGTTCTTC
CDR3aa: CASSGGTSVDEQFF
abundance: medium-sized
j_gene: TRBJ2-1
v_gene: TRBV6-4
d_gene: TRBD2

CDR3nt: TGTGCCAGCAGCTTTTGGACAGGGGAAATCTTCTACGAGCAGTACTTC
CDR3aa: CASSFWTGEIFYEQYF
abundance: NA
j_gene: TRBJ2-7
v_gene: TRBV7-9
d_gene: TRBD1

CDR3nt: TGTGCCAGCAGTTTAGAAGGAGGCTATGGCTACACCTTC
CDR3aa: CASSLEGGYGYTF
abundance: NA
j_gene: TRBJ1-2
v_gene: TRBV28
d_gene: NA

CDR3nt: TGTGCCAGCAGCCTGGGACAGCTCGTTAGCAATCAGCCCCAGCATTTT
CDR3aa: CASSLGQLVSNQPQHF
abundance: NA
j_gene: TRBJ1-5
v_gene: TRBV28
d_gene: TRBD1

CDR3nt: TGTGCCAGCAGTGAAATCGGACTATACTACAATGAGCAGTTCTTC
CDR3aa: CASSEIGLYYNEQFF
abundance: NA
j_gene: TRBJ2-1
v_gene: TRBV6-1
d_gene: NA

CDR3nt: TGTGCCAGTAGTAACAGGGATCGGCCCTACGAGCAGTACTTC
CDR3aa: CASSNRDRPYEQYF
abundance: NA
j_gene: TRBJ2-7
v_gene: TRBV19
d_gene: NA

CDR3nt: TGCAGCGTTTCCGTTGCAGGGGGATTAAACTATGGCTACACCTTC
CDR3aa: CSVSVAGGLNYGYTF
abundance: NA
j_gene: TRBJ1-2
v_gene: TRBV29-1
d_gene: TRBD1

CDR3nt: TGTGCCAGCAGCCCAAGGACAGGCTTGAACACTGAAGCTTTCTTT
CDR3aa: CASSPRTGLNTEAFF
abundance: NA
j_gene: TRBJ1-1
v_gene: TRBV11-2
d_gene: TRBD1

CDR3nt: TGTGCCAGCAGCCAAGTGCGCTCTGGAAACACCATATATTTT
CDR3aa: CASSQVRSGNTIYF
abundance: NA
j_gene: TRBJ1-3
v_gene: TRBV14
d_gene: NA

CDR3nt: TGTGCCAGCAGCTTTTCACCGGATCAGCCCCAGCATTTT
CDR3aa: CASSFSPDQPQHF
abundance: NA
j_gene: TRBJ1-5
v_gene: TRBV5-6
d_gene: NA